The clone carrying this TCR beta chain has a single count. Mismatch with germline at one junction end may stem from a read error. These data come from a study of cytomegalovirus exposure and HLA in healthy donors. The germline CDR1 and CDR2 sequences are LGHNA and YNFKEQ. The CDR3 length is 16 residues. The PCR had 60 Vbeta and 13 Jbeta primers. TCRdb's table, derived via immunoSEQ multiplex PCR, lists solely in-frame clones and lacks some. The table has more than 140,000 clones, over 60% seen once. Sequencing input: PBMCs. This TCR was recovered from a female donor in good health and CMV-seronegative. The chain joins TRBV4-2 to TRBJ2-1; 8 bases align to TRBD1. In DNA form, the CDR3 reads TGTGCCAGCAGCCAAGCCACCGGGACAGGTTACAGTGAGCAGTTCTTC. Translation: CASSQATGTGYSEQFF.